Listed below are T cell receptor beta chains from one sample, sequenced in a study of T-cell reconstitution after alpha-beta-depleted transplantation in children. Using its own MiXCR run on the PCR reads, TCRdb lists one record per CDR3 protein. The profile shows about 500,000 distinct CDR3 sequences, about 30% of them singletons. The sample was PBMCs from the stem cell graft donor, taken from the stem cell graft. These receptors all stem from a human donor who donated a stem cell graft to a child with aplastic anemia. The CDR3 runs from the conserved cysteine through the conserved F or W. A D gene is named only where the DNA matches it firmly. Clone size is not always given. Where it is, it says once, few, many or a class for expanded clones.

-	11	TRBJ1-1	-	TRBV7-9	TGTGCCAGCAGCTTCCAGGGCGTGGCTTTCTTT	CASSFQGVAFF
TRBD1	15	TRBJ2-1	few	TRBV6-4	TGTGCCAGCAGTGAAGGGACAGGGACCTACAATGAGCAGTTCTTC	CASSEGTGTYNEQFF
-	16	TRBJ1-2	few	TRBV20-1	TGCAGTGCTAGGTCGGGCTTAGAAGCTCATAACTATGGCTACACCTTC	CSARSGLEAHNYGYTF
-	15	TRBJ1-3	few	TRBV6-1	TGTGCCAGCAGACCCGGACGCCACTCTGGAAACACCATATATTTT	CASRPGRHSGNTIYF
-	13	TRBJ1-2	few	TRBV6-1	TGTGCCAGCAGTCCCCCTGCGACCAAGCTCTACACCTTC	CASSPPATKLYTF
-	14	TRBJ2-7	few	TRBV7-2	TGTGCCAGCAGCTCCGAGCGGGCTTCCTACGAGCAGTACTTC	CASSSERASYEQYF
-	16	TRBJ2-3	few	TRBV12-3/TRBV12-4	TGTGCCAGCAGTTTATCTCAGGGCTCGTCGACAGATACGCAGTATTTT	CASSLSQGSSTDTQYF
-	15	TRBJ1-1	few	TRBV20-1	TGCAGTGCTAGAGATCGGTTAAGGACAGTCACTGAAGCTTTCTTT	CSARDRLRTVTEAFF
-	13	TRBJ1-3	-	TRBV20-1	TGCAGTGCTGGGGACTTATCTCCAAACACCATATATTTT	CSAGDLSPNTIYF
-	15	TRBJ2-5	few	TRBV7-3	TGTGCCAGCAGCTTAGCTGCCAGGAGACAAGAGACCCAGTACTTC	CASSLAARRQETQYF
-	12	TRBJ2-3	few	TRBV29-1	TGCAGCGTCTGGACCAGGACGGATACGCAGTATTTT	CSVWTRTDTQYF
-	13	TRBJ1-5	-	TRBV6-2/TRBV6-3	TGTGCCAGCCGAATCGACGGCAATCAGCCCCAGCATTTT	CASRIDGNQPQHF
-	11	TRBJ1-1	-	TRBV20-1	TGCAGTGCCAGCAGGGATACTGAAGCTTTCTTT	CSASRDTEAFF
-	13	TRBJ1-2	few	TRBV6-1	TGTGCCAGCAGTGATGAATTGGCCTATGGCTACACCTTC	CASSDELAYGYTF
-	14	TRBJ2-3	few	TRBV20-1	TGCAGTGCTAGACGGGAAATCGCCACAGATACGCAGTATTTT	CSARREIATDTQYF
-	14	TRBJ1-5	once	TRBV7-9	TGTGCCAGCAGCTCCAACGGCCTGCGGCAGCCCCAGCATTTT	CASSSNGLRQPQHF
-	14	TRBJ1-3	-	TRBV10-3	TGTGCCATCAGGCAGGAGGGGGTGTCGAACACCATATATTTT	CAIRQEGVSNTIYF
-	13	TRBJ1-1	few	TRBV20-1	TGCAGTGCTAGGAACAGCGGGAACACTGAAGCTTTCTTT	CSARNSGNTEAFF
-	12	TRBJ2-7	few	TRBV10-3	TGTGCCATCAGCAGAGACGCCTACGAGCAGTACTTC	CAISRDAYEQYF
-	15	TRBJ2-5	-	TRBV12-3/TRBV12-4	TGTGCCAGCAGTTCCACAGGTCTTCGGGGTGAGACCCAGTACTTC	CASSSTGLRGETQYF
-	14	TRBJ1-1	once	TRBV7-9	TGTGCCAGCAGTGAGGGCAGACGGAACACTGAAGCTTTCTTT	CASSEGRRNTEAFF
-	14	TRBJ2-5	-	TRBV7-2	TGTGCCAGCAGCTTATTTGGTCTCCAAGAGACCCAGTACTTC	CASSLFGLQETQYF
-	12	TRBJ1-1	few	TRBV10-1	TGCGCCAGCAGTGATGGGCGGCTTGAAGCTTTCTTT	CASSDGRLEAFF
-	13	TRBJ2-4	-	TRBV5-1	TGCGCCAGCAGCTCAACAGGGACAAACATTCAGTACTTC	CASSSTGTNIQYF
-	15	TRBJ1-5	few	TRBV5-1	TGCGCCAGCAGCCCGACAGGAGATAGCAATCAGCCCCAGCATTTT	CASSPTGDSNQPQHF
-	13	TRBJ2-2	-	TRBV7-6	TGTGCCAGCAGCAGCCAGGCGGCCGGGGAGCTGTTTTTT	CASSSQAAGELFF
TRBD2	18	TRBJ2-1	-	TRBV7-3	TGTGCCAGCAGCTTAACCTCCGGACTAGCGGGCCTGGGTAATGAGCAGTTCTTC	CASSLTSGLAGLGNEQFF
-	15	TRBJ1-1	-	TRBV27	TGTGCCAGCAGTCCCCTCCTTGAGGGGAACACTGAAGCTTTCTTT	CASSPLLEGNTEAFF
TRBD2	15	TRBJ2-2	-	TRBV30	TGTGCCTGGAGACCCACTAGCGGGAGCACCGGGGAGCTGTTTTTT	CAWRPTSGSTGELFF
TRBD2	15	TRBJ2-2	-	TRBV19	TGTGCCAGTAGTGACGCTAGCGGGGGGCGCGGGGAGCTGTTTTTT	CASSDASGGRGELFF
TRBD1	13	TRBJ1-2	few	TRBV10-2	TGCGCCAGCACCGAGAGGGACAGGGGTGGCTACACCTTC	CASTERDRGGYTF
TRBD2	17	TRBJ2-1	few	TRBV29-1	TGCAGCGTTGAAGGGGGTACTAGCGGGAGTTTTCGGAATGAGCAGTTCTTC	CSVEGGTSGSFRNEQFF
TRBD2	16	TRBJ2-1	few	TRBV12-3/TRBV12-4	TGTGCCAGCACCCTGACTAGCGGGAGGACCTACAATGAGCAGTTCTTC	CASTLTSGRTYNEQFF
TRBD1	18	TRBJ2-3	-	TRBV12-3/TRBV12-4	TGTGCCAGCAGTTTAGGGAGCCCAGGGGGCAGGGGAACAGATACGCAGTATTTT	CASSLGSPGGRGTDTQYF
-	12	TRBJ1-5	few	TRBV12-3/TRBV12-4	TGTGCCAGCAGTACCAGGGTTCAGCCCCAGCATTTT	CASSTRVQPQHF
-	16	TRBJ2-4	-	TRBV5-1	TGCGCCAGCAGCTTGACAGGGTCCCTAGCCAAAAACATTCAGTACTTC	CASSLTGSLAKNIQYF
TRBD2	17	TRBJ2-3	-	TRBV29-1	TGCAGCGTTGAAAGGCCTAGCGGGAGATCTAGCACAGATACGCAGTATTTT	CSVERPSGRSSTDTQYF
-	17	TRBJ2-7	few	TRBV15	TGTGCCACCAGCAGCCCGGACCGCAGGAAGAGCTCCTACGAGCAGTACTTC	CATSSPDRRKSSYEQYF
-	14	TRBJ2-5	-	TRBV7-8	TGTGCCAGCAGCCCCTACAGGGTTCAAGAGACCCAGTACTTC	CASSPYRVQETQYF
-	13	TRBJ2-1	-	TRBV7-2	TGTGCCAGCAGCCTGTCATACAGCGATGAGCAGTTCTTC	CASSLSYSDEQFF
-	14	TRBJ2-3	-	TRBV25-1	TGTGCCAGCAGGTCCCTCCGATATACAGATACGCAGTATTTT	CASRSLRYTDTQYF
TRBD2	15	TRBJ2-1	-	TRBV5-1	TGCGCCAGCGGCGCCGGGAGGAGCTCCTACAATGAGCAGTTCTTC	CASGAGRSSYNEQFF
-	15	TRBJ1-5	-	TRBV19	TGTGCCAGTAGTACCCGGGTGGACGGCAATCAGCCCCAGCATTTT	CASSTRVDGNQPQHF
-	13	TRBJ2-5	few	TRBV6-6	TGTGCCAGCAGTTCAGGACTGGGCGCGGCCCAGTACTTC	CASSSGLGAAQYF
-	14	TRBJ1-2	-	TRBV6-5	TGTGCCAGCAGTTCGGGGCGGATAAACTATGGCTACACCTTC	CASSSGRINYGYTF
TRBD1	16	TRBJ1-1	-	TRBV14	TGTGCCAGCAGCCAAGACAAGGGACAGCTAAACACTGAAGCTTTCTTT	CASSQDKGQLNTEAFF
-	9	TRBJ2-7	few	TRBV7-2	TGTGCCGTTCCGGGGGAGCAGTACTTC	CAVPGEQYF
TRBD2	16	TRBJ2-2	-	TRBV7-3	TGTGCCAGCAGCTTAACCCCTAGCGGGGGGTCCGGGGAGCTGTTTTTT	CASSLTPSGGSGELFF
-	16	TRBJ2-2	-	TRBV4-2	TGTGCCAGCAGCCATGAAGAGACAGTGAACACCGGGGAGCTGTTTTTT	CASSHEETVNTGELFF
TRBD2	15	TRBJ2-1	few	TRBV20-1	TGCAGTGCTAGAGATCCAGCGGGAGGGTCAAATGAGCAGTTCTTC	CSARDPAGGSNEQFF
TRBD2	17	TRBJ2-1	few	TRBV5-1	TGCGCCAGCAGCTTGGTCCCTCCTTTTGCGGGAGGGAATGAGCAGTTCTTC	CASSLVPPFAGGNEQFF